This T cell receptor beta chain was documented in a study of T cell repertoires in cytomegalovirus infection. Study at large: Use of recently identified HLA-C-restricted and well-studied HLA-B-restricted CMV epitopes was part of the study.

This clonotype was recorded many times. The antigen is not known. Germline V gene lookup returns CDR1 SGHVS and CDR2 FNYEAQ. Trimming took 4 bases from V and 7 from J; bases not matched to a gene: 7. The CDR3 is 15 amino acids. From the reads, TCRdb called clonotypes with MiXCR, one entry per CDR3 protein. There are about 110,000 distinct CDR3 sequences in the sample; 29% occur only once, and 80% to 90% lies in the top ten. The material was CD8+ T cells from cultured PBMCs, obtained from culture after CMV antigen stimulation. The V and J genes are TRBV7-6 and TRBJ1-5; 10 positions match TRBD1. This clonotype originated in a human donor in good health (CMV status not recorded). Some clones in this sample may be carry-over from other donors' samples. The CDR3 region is CASSSNRDRGQPQHF. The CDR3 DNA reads TGTGCCAGCAGCTCAAACCGGGACAGGGGCCAGCCCCAGCATTTT.